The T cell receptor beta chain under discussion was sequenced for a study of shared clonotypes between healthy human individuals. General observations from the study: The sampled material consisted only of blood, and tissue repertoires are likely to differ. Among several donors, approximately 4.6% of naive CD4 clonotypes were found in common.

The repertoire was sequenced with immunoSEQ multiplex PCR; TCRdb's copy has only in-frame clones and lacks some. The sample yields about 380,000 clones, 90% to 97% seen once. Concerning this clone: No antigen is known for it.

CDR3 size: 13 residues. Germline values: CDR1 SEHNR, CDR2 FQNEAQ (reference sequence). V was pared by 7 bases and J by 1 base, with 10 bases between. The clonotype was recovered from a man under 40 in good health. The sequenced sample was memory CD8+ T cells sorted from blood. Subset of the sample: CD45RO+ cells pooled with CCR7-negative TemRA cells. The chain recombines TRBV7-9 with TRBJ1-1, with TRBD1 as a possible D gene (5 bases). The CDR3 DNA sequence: TGTGCCAGCACCCCCCAGGGGAACACTGAAGCTTTCTTT. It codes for CASTPQGNTEAFF.